The clone carrying this TCR beta chain was seen many times. The CDR3 consists of 14 residues. Per germline, CDR1 SGHKS and CDR2 YYEKEE (reference sequence). Trimming left V 4 bases short and J 7 bases short, with 14 bases between. The data were obtained in a study of low-dose radiotherapy and immunotherapy resistance in tumors. Study context: The schedule for Cohort 2 used 1 Gy per fraction every two weeks, which added up to 13 Gy over 26 weeks.

Both TCRalpha and TCRbeta chains were reverse transcribed with V-gene-specific primers. TCRs were amplified for roughly 20 PCR cycles with a constant-region primer and V-primer adapter. TCRdb redid the calling of the reads with MiXCR, one entry per CDR3 protein. The table records around 99,000 distinct CDR3 sequences, 9.4% of them present only once. Noted time point: before trial treatment. The sequences come from PBMCs, collected before treatment. The sequence was obtained from a male donor with prostate cancer. This chain connects TRBV5-5 to TRBJ2-2; D unclear. The CDR3 DNA reads TGTGCCAGCAGCCTTCGGTCTTTGGGCGGGGAGCTGTTTTTT. Protein sequence: CASSLRSLGGELFF.